This TCR beta chain was retrieved from a study of T cell clonality in common variable immunodeficiency. Sequencing was performed with immunoSEQ multiplex PCR; in TCRdb, only in-frame clones are kept and a portion is missing. The data show 25,000 to 35,000 clones, with none appearing a single time. Heparinized whole blood, roughly 5 to 9 ml, came from each donor. This clone was found many times. The source material was peripheral blood mononuclear cells. The origin of this receptor is a person aged 18 to 70 in good health.

CDR3 sequence: CSVDGGGDGYTF. Partial CDR3 DNA: TGCAGCGTTGATGGAGGGGGCGATGGC. This sequence joins TRBV29-1 and TRBJ1-2, with TRBD1 identical over 7 bases. The DNA ends 3 residues before the CDR3 does, and the rest of the CDR3 is filled in from the germline J gene. CDR3 length equals 12 residues. The J segment lost 6 bases and the V segment lost 3 bases, leaving 4 bases of the junction unmatched. Germline loops: CDR1 SQVTM, CDR2 ANQGSEA.